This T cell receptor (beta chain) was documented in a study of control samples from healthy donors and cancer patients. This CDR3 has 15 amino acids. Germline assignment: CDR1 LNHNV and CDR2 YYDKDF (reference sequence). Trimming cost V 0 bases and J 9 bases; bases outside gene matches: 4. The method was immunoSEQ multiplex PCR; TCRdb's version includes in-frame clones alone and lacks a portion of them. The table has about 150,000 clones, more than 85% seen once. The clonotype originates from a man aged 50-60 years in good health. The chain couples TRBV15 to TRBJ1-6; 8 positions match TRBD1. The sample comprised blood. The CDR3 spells CATSRETGGRSPLHF. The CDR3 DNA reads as TGTGCCACCAGCAGAGAAACAGGGGGTCGTTCACCCCTCCACTTT.